These 27 T cell receptor beta chains came from one sample sequenced in a study of T cell clonotyping in hematopoietic cell transplantation (dated by TCRdb to the early 2020s). Library prep was done by the immunoSEQ multiplex PCR assay. In its TCRdb copy, this immuneACCESS table keeps in-frame sequences only and misses some clones. Where compared with another copy, unresolved V genes explain less than half of these, and the others have no known cause. This sample is represented by approximately 42,000 clones; 95% of them were singletons. About 0.91% of the sample comes from the top ten. Sequences were obtained from peripheral blood mononuclear cells. These receptors all stem from a man aged 25-40 years in good health. Some clones in this sample may be carry-over from other donors' samples.

The chain joins TRBV5-1 to TRBJ1-2; D not certain. Trimming took 1 base from V and 5 from J, leaving 15 bases between them. The germline CDR1 and CDR2 sequences are SGHRS and YFSETQ. The CDR3 is 15 residues long. The CDR3 loop is CASSLHPDGHYGYTF. The DNA of the CDR3 is TGCGCCAGCAGCTTGCATCCGGACGGGCATTATGGCTACACCTTC.

This chain connects TRBV5-1 to TRBJ1-2; 10 bases are a match to TRBD1. This CDR3 is built from 15 residues. The V segment lost 8 bases and the J segment 2 bases; nucleotides outside the gene matches: 9. Per germline, CDR1 SGHRS and CDR2 YFSETQ. The DNA for the CDR3 is TGCGCCAGTTCAACATCGGGACAGGGGAACTATGGCTACACCTTC. This codes for CASSTSGQGNYGYTF.

The V call is TRBV4-2, the J call TRBJ1-6; TRBD1 aligns across 7 bases. In germline, CDR1 is LGHNA, CDR2 YNFKEQ. The length of the CDR3 is 15 residues. V was pared by 4 bases and J by 9 bases, with 9 bases of the junction left unmatched. DNA of the CDR3: TGTGCCAGCAGCCTTGGACAGGAGGGAAGTTCACCCCTCCACTTT. The encoded protein is CASSLGQEGSSPLHF.

The CDR3 loop reads CASSVFPGRPVGGYTF. CDR3 DNA sequence: TGTGCCAGCAGTGTGTTTCCGGGACGCCCCGTTGGTGGCTACACCTTC. The V gene is TRBV2, the J gene TRBJ1-2; D perhaps matches TRBD1 (5 bases). The CDR3 is 16 residues long. Germline V gene lookup returns CDR1 SNHLY and CDR2 FYNNEI. Trimming removed 4 bases from V and 7 bases from J, with 22 bases in between.

The chain links TRBV30 to TRBJ1-2; 7 bases fit TRBD1. V shed 0 bases and J 8 bases; nucleotides not matched to a gene: 9. Germline V gives CDR1 GTSNPN, CDR2 SVGIG (reference sequence). The CDR3 is 14 amino acids. The chain's CDR3 is CAWSVMAGGGGYTF. For the CDR3, the DNA is TGTGCCTGGAGTGTAATGGCAGGGGGTGGCGGCTACACCTTC. The full variable domain, with the rest looked up from reference TRBV30 and TRBJ1-2, is SQTIHQWPATLVQPVGSPLSLECTVEGTSNPNLYWYRQAAGRGLQLLFYSVGIGQISSEVPQNLSASRPQDRQFILSSKKLLLSDSGFYLCAWSVMAGGGGYTFGSGTRLTVV.

J is TRBJ2-5 and V is TRBV9; TRBD2 matches at 13 bases. In germline, CDR1 is SGDLS, CDR2 YYNGEE. The CDR3 runs to 16 residues. J lost 5 bases, V lost 0 bases, and 4 bases had no gene match. The chain's CDR3 is CASSVETSGGTETQYF. As DNA, the CDR3 is TGTGCCAGCAGCGTAGAGACTAGCGGGGGGACGGAGACCCAGTACTTC.

The V gene is TRBV5-6, the J gene TRBJ2-2; 11 nucleotides match TRBD2. With 0 bases clipped from V and 1 base from J, the junction kept 8 bases outside the gene matches. This CDR3 region has 19 residues. Germline CDR1 and CDR2: SGHDT and YYEEEE. The CDR3 sequence: CASSLGLAGGEENTGELFF. The CDR3 bases are TGTGCCAGCAGCTTGGGATTAGCGGGAGGGGAAGAGAACACCGGGGAGCTGTTTTTT.

V usage is TRBV7-2 and J usage is TRBJ2-7, with 8 bases matching TRBD2. Germline lookup yields CDR1 SGHTA and CDR2 FQGNSA. The CDR3 has 14 residues. V shed 4 bases and J 6 bases; nucleotides not matched to a gene: 8. The CDR3 coding sequence is TGTGCCAGCAGCTCTCAGGGCGGGGGGAGCGAGCAGTACTTC. Its translation is CASSSQGGGSEQYF.

This clone was seen once. J is TRBJ2-7 and V is TRBV28, with 8 bases fitting TRBD1. V dropped 7 bases and J dropped 2; count of bases not matched to a gene: 4. Germline V gene data show CDR1 as MDHEN and CDR2 as SYDVKM. This CDR3 region has 13 residues. The CDR3 reads CASTRQGPYEQYF. The CDR3 DNA follows: TGTGCCAGCACCCGACAGGGGCCCTACGAGCAGTACTTC.

The rearrangement links TRBV5-4 to TRBJ2-5, with D tentatively TRBD2 (5 bases). V lost 2 bases, J lost 5 bases, and 13 bases lay in between. The CDR3 is 14 residues long. The germline CDR1 and CDR2 sequences are SGHNT and YYREEE (reference sequence). This CDR3 reads CASSFGVSGETQYF. The CDR3 DNA reads TGTGCCAGCAGCTTCGGGGTCTCCGGGGAGACCCAGTACTTC.

The CDR3 sequence is CASSPGAYGYTF. The CDR3 bases are TGTGCCAGCAGCCCGGGGGCCTATGGCTACACCTTC. The V call is TRBV14, the J call TRBJ1-2, with D possibly being TRBD1 (6 bases). Trimming stripped 4 bases from V and 4 bases from J, with 7 bases between. The CDR3 extends over 12 amino acids. Germline CDR1 SGHDN, CDR2 FVKESK.

The rearrangement joins TRBV5-1 to TRBJ1-1; D is unclear. CDR1 SGHRS and CDR2 YFSETQ come from the germline V gene. Trimming took 8 bases from V and 4 from J, leaving 24 bases between them. CDR3 size: 16 residues. The CDR3 reads CASGHGGSVISTEAFF. CDR3 nucleotide sequence: TGCGCCAGTGGGCACGGAGGGTCCGTTATTTCCACTGAAGCTTTCTTT.

This chain connects TRBV28 to TRBJ2-7, with TRBD1 identical over 8 bases. V lost 10 bases to trimming and J lost 6 bases; unmatched junction nucleotides: 11. The CDR3 is 13 amino acids. Germline lookup yields CDR1 MDHEN and CDR2 SYDVKM. The chain's CDR3 is CATVTGAPGEQYF. CDR3 bases: TGTGCCACCGTGACAGGGGCCCCTGGCGAGCAGTACTTC. The complete variable domain, with remaining parts taken from reference TRBV28 and TRBJ2-7, reads DVKVTQSSRYLVKRTGEKVFLECVQDMDHENMFWYRQDPGLGLRLIYFSYDVKMKEKGDIPEGYSVSREKKERFSLILESASTNQTSMYLCATVTGAPGEQYFGPGTRLTVT.

The chain has TRBV2 and TRBJ1-2; D may be TRBD1 (5 bases). CDR1 and CDR2 from the germline V gene are SNHLY and FYNNEI. V dropped 6 bases and J dropped 4 bases, with 18 bases sitting between them. This CDR3 region has 15 residues. CDR3 sequence (DNA): TGTGCCAGCAGCCCGTTCGAGGAGGGACCCTATGGCTACACCTTC. This translates into CASSPFEEGPYGYTF.

The chain employs TRBV19 and TRBJ1-1; weak D call: TRBD1 (5 bases). V was pared by 1 base and J by 5 bases, with 14 bases between. CDR3 length: 15 amino acids. Germline V gives CDR1 LNHDA, CDR2 SQIVND (reference sequence). In nucleotides, the CDR3 is TGTGCCAGTAGTATAGGATTCGGGACGCCGACTGAAGCTTTCTTT. Translation gives CASSIGFGTPTEAFF.

The J gene is TRBJ1-1, the V gene TRBV4-3; D gene uncertain. The V end lost 7 bases, the J end lost 3 bases, and 12 bases lay between the germline ends. Germline V gene lookup returns CDR1 LGHNA and CDR2 YSLEER. The CDR3 has 13 amino acids. Here the CDR3 DNA reads TGCGCCAGCACCCCAGACCTGGACACTGAAGCTTTCTTT. It specifies CASTPDLDTEAFF.

CDR3 sequence (DNA): TGCGCCAGCAGCTTGGTATTCGGGATCTCTCGCACTGAAGCTTTCTTT. Protein: CASSLVFGISRTEAFF. The gene calls are TRBV5-1 and TRBJ1-1, with D unclear. Germline assignment: CDR1 SGHRS and CDR2 YFSETQ. Trimming removed 0 bases from V and 4 bases from J, with 16 bases in between. This CDR3 comprises 16 residues. Based on the CDR3 plus reference TRBV5-1 and TRBJ1-1, the full variable domain is KAGVTQTPRYLIKTRGQQVTLSCSPISGHRSVSWYQQTPGQGLQFLFEYFSETQRNKGNFPGRFSGRQFSNSRSEMNVSTLELGDSALYLCASSLVFGISRTEAFFGQGTRLTVV.

The genes are TRBV6-1 and TRBJ2-7; 8 nucleotides match TRBD1. CDR1 is MNHNS, CDR2 SASEGT, per germline. The CDR3 is 15 amino acids. V gave up 2 bases and J gave up 3 bases; unmatched junction bases: 6. CDR3 sequence reads: CASSESTGDYYEQYF. The DNA for the CDR3 is TGTGCCAGCAGTGAATCGACAGGGGATTACTACGAGCAGTACTTC.

The chain is built from TRBV7-2 and TRBJ1-2; no clear D. The CDR3 consists of 15 residues. V lost 1 base to trimming and J lost 3 bases, with 12 bases between them. CDR1 and CDR2 from the germline V gene are SGHTA and FQGNSA. The CDR3 here is CASSLGARGDYGYTF. The CDR3 region has the DNA TGTGCCAGCAGCTTAGGGGCCCGAGGAGACTATGGCTACACCTTC.

This clone was picked up one time. The chain uses TRBV5-6 and TRBJ1-1, with 7 bases lining up with TRBD1. V was clipped by 0 bases and J by 5 bases; unmatched bases: 10. CDR1 is SGHDT and CDR2 is YYEEEE in the germline V gene. This CDR3 comprises 16 residues. CDR3 bases: TGTGCCAGCAGCTTGGGGCAGGGGGTAGGATGGACTGAAGCTTTCTTT. Its translation: CASSLGQGVGWTEAFF. Full variable domain (remainder filled in from reference TRBV5-6 and TRBJ1-1): DAGVTQSPTHLIKTRGQQVTLRCSPKSGHDTVSWYQQALGQGPQFIFQYYEEEERQRGNFPDRFSGHQFPNYSSELNVNALLLGDSALYLCASSLGQGVGWTEAFFGQGTRLTVV.

The rearrangement joins TRBV19 to TRBJ2-6; D is ambiguous. Deletions cut 5 bases from V and 1 base from J, with 12 bases between. The CDR3 consists of 16 residues. The V gene's germline CDR1 is LNHDA and CDR2 SQIVND (reference sequence). This CDR3 is CASSVPLGSGANVLTF. The CDR3 nucleotides read TGTGCCAGTAGTGTCCCCCTTGGGTCTGGGGCCAACGTCCTGACTTTC.

V and J are TRBV6-1 and TRBJ2-5; 9 nucleotides align to TRBD1. Germline CDR1 is MNHNS and CDR2 is SASEGT. This CDR3 region has 13 residues. The V segment lost 5 bases and the J segment 5 bases; nucleotides outside the gene matches: 3. The CDR3 loop is CASSRDREETQYF. In DNA, the CDR3 is TGTGCCAGCAGTCGGGACAGGGAGGAGACCCAGTACTTC.

This chain joins TRBV7-2 and TRBJ1-2; D is unclear. The CDR3 loop spans 14 amino acids. Trimming pared 5 bases from V and 8 bases from J, leaving 18 bases between. The germline V gene encodes CDR1 SGHTA and CDR2 FQGNSA. CDR3 loop: CASSLEPADSGYTF. CDR3 sequence (DNA): TGTGCCAGCAGCCTCGAGCCAGCGGACTCGGGCTACACCTTC.

The chain carries TRBV10-3 and TRBJ2-7; D unclear. This CDR3 is built from 13 residues. Per the germline V gene, CDR1 is ENHRY and CDR2 is SYGVKD. V lost 0 bases, J lost 4 bases, and 7 bases lay in between. CDR3 residues: CAISESPVYEQYF. The DNA of the CDR3 is TGTGCCATCAGTGAGTCTCCTGTATACGAGCAGTACTTC.

On this clone itself: The junction and the germline gene differ at one end; a read error may be behind it. The chain is built from TRBV6-6 and TRBJ2-7; 9 nucleotides align to TRBD1. CDR1 and CDR2 from the germline V gene are MNHNY and SVGAGI (reference sequence). The CDR3 extends over 15 amino acids. CDR3 coding DNA: TGTGCCAGCAGTAACCGGGACAGGGACTCCCACGAGCAGTACTTC. Amino acid sequence: CASSNRDRDSHEQYF.

In DNA form, the CDR3 reads TGTGCCAGCAGCATGACAGGGGTAACGGCGGGAGTACGGGAGCAGTACTTC. Amino acid sequence: CASSMTGVTAGVREQYF. V is TRBV11-2 and J is TRBJ2-7; perhaps TRBD1 as D (8 bases). Germline lookup yields CDR1 SGHAT and CDR2 FQNNGV. This CDR3 has 17 residues. Trimming removed 5 bases at V and 7 bases at J, with 27 bases between.

The V gene is TRBV5-1, the J gene TRBJ1-1; possibly TRBD1 for D (5 bases). This CDR3 is 15 amino acids long. The germline V gene has CDR1 SGHRS and CDR2 YFSETQ. Between the trimmed V and J ends, which lost 4 bases and 0 bases, there was a span of 13 bases. This CDR3 is CASSGAIRLNTEAFF. The CDR3 nucleotides are TGCGCCAGCAGCGGGGCTATCCGCTTGAACACTGAAGCTTTCTTT.